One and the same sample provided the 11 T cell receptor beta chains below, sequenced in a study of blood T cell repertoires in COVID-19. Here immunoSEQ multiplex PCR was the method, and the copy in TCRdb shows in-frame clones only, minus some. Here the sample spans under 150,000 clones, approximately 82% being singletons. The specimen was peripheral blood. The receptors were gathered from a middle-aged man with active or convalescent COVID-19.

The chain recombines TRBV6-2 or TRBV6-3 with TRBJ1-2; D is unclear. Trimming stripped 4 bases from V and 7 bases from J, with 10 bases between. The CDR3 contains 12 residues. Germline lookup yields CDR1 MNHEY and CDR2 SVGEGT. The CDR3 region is CASSSGVPGYTF. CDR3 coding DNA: TGTGCCAGCAGTTCCGGGGTCCCTGGCTACACCTTC.

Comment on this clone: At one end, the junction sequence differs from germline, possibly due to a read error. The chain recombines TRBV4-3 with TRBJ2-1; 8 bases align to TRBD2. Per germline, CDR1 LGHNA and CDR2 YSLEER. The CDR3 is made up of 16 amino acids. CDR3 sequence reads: CARSPRGGYSYNEQFF. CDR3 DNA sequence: TGCGCCCGCAGCCCCCGGGGGGGATATTCCTACAATGAGCAGTTCTTC.

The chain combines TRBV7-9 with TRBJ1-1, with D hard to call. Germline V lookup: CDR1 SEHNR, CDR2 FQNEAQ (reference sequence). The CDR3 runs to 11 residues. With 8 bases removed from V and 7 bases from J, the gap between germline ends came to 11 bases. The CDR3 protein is CASSDGVEAFF. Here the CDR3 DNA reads TGTGCCAGCTCAGACGGAGTTGAAGCTTTCTTT.

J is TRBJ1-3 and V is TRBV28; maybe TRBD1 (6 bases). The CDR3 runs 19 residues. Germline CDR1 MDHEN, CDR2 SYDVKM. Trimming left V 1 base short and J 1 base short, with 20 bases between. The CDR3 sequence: CASSLSDPPGQKSGNTIYF. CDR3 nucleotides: TGTGCCAGCAGTTTATCAGACCCACCGGGACAAAAATCTGGAAACACCATATATTTT.

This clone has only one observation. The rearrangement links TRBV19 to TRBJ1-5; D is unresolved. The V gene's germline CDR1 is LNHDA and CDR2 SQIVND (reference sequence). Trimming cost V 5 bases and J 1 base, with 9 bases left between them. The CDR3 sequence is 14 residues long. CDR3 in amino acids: CASSPLPSNQPQHF. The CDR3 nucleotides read TGTGCCAGTAGTCCCCTCCCCAGCAATCAGCCCCAGCATTTT.

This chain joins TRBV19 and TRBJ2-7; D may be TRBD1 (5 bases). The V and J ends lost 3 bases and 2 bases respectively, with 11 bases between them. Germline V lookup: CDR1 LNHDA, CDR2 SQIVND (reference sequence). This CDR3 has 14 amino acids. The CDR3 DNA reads TGTGCCAGTAGTATTCTGGACAATCCCTACGAGCAGTACTTC. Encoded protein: CASSILDNPYEQYF.

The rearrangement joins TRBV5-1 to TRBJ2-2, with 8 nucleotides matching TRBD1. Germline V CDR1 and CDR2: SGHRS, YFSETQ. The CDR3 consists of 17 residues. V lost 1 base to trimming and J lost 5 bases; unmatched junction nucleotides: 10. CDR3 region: CASSLTPLQGVTGELFF. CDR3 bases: TGCGCCAGCAGCTTGACCCCTTTACAGGGGGTTACCGGGGAGCTGTTTTTT.

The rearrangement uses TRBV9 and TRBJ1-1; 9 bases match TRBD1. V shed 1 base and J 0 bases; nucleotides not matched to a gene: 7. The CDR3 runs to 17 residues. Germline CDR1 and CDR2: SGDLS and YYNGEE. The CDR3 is CASSVTGGFSVNTEAFF. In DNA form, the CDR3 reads TGTGCCAGCAGCGTAACAGGGGGCTTCTCGGTGAACACTGAAGCTTTCTTT.

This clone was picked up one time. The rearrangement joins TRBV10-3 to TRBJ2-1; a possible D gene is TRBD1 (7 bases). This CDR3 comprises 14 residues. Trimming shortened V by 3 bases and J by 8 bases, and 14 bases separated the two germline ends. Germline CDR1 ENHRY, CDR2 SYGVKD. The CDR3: CAISDSRGVDEQFF. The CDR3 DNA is TGTGCCATCAGTGACTCCAGGGGGGTGGATGAGCAGTTCTTC.

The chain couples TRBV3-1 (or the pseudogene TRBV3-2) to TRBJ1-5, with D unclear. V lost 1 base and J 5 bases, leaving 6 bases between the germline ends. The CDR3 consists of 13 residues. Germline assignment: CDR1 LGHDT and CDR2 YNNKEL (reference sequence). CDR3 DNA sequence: TGTGCCAGCAGCCAAGGGGCAGATCAGCCCCAGCATTTT. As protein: CASSQGADQPQHF.

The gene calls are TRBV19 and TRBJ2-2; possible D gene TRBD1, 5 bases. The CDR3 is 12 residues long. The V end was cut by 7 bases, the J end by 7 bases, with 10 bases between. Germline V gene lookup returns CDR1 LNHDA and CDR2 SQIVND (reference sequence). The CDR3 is CASIARGGELFF. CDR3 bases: TGTGCCAGTATAGCAAGGGGCGGGGAGCTGTTTTTT.